This T cell receptor (beta chain) was obtained from a study of blood T cell repertoires in COVID-19. Only in-frame clones appear in the TCRdb table, and some are missing; sequencing was by immunoSEQ multiplex PCR. The sample carries 15,000 to 20,000 clones, approximately 84% recorded once. Germline values: CDR1 SGHTA, CDR2 FQGNSA. The CDR3 length is 16 residues. Losses at the gene ends were 0 bases for V and 2 bases for J; bases not matched to a gene: 4. The sequencing input was peripheral blood. The TCR sequence derives from a human donor with active COVID-19. The donor label of this sample is uncertain. The rearrangement joins TRBV7-2 to TRBJ2-7; 10 nucleotides align to TRBD2. The CDR3 reads CASSLAASGRAYEQYF. DNA of the CDR3: TGTGCCAGCAGCTTAGCCGCGAGCGGGAGGGCCTACGAGCAGTACTTC.